Listed below are T cell receptor beta chains from one sample, sequenced in a study of CXCR3-negative and CXCR3-positive naive CD8 T cells. TCRdb processed the 5' RACE reads again and assigns one entry to each CDR3 protein, with no DNA. This sample's clone table lists around 48,000 distinct CDR3 sequences. The sequenced material came from memory CD8+ T cells from blood. The source is a human donor in good health. Some clones in this sample may be carry-over from other donors' samples. Each CDR3 is given with its conserved first and last residue.

J,V,CDR3
TRBJ1-4,TRBV25-1,CAFGWGETNEKLFF
TRBJ2-7,TRBV20-1,CSASGLDGPFSSYEQYF
TRBJ2-5,TRBV7-6,CASRQGQGIAETQYF
TRBJ2-7,TRBV20-1,CSAPSGGNSYEQYF
TRBJ2-7,TRBV10-3,CAISESYNNGGDSYEQYF
TRBJ2-7,TRBV20-1,CSASSDLAYEQYF
TRBJ2-1,TRBV6-5,CASSYKGYNEQFF
TRBJ1-1,TRBV5-1,CASSLAGGENEAFF
TRBJ2-3,TRBV5-1,CASSLEGYTDTQYF
TRBJ2-7,TRBV28,CASSPGFSGGLYEQYF
TRBJ1-2,TRBV7-9,CASSLLGAEVHHYTF
TRBJ2-7,TRBV10-3,CATTESYEQYF
TRBJ2-3,TRBV20-1,CSARGFPQTDTQYF
TRBJ2-1,TRBV29-1,CSVVPLGGGYNEQFF
TRBJ2-7,TRBV7-9,CAGQATSGDSSYEQYF
TRBJ2-3,TRBV15,CATSRLAGTGEIDTQYF
TRBJ2-6,TRBV5-1,CASSLFWTDNLSGANVLTF
TRBJ2-7,TRBV7-9,CASSSRQDSSYEQYF
TRBJ2-1,TRBV27,CASSPLRQGQMTTDEQFF
TRBJ2-7,TRBV21-1,CASSTHAYEQYF
TRBJ2-5,TRBV7-6,CASSPPAALQETQYF
TRBJ2-5,TRBV20-1,CSARGSGDTETQYF
TRBJ2-5,TRBV6-6,CASSYRPALETQYF
TRBJ2-7,TRBV27,CASKIGTSGDYEQYF
TRBJ2-4,TRBV12-3/TRBV12-4,CASSHNALVTSEGNIQYF
TRBJ2-1,TRBV7-9,CASSLGRGVHNEQFF
TRBJ1-2,TRBV7-8,CASSLVGGLVNYGYTF
TRBJ2-7,TRBV7-9,CASSSTTAGGLGTYEQYF
TRBJ2-7,TRBV29-1,CSASTGGIYEQYF
TRBJ2-5,TRBV20-1,CSARVTDETQYF
TRBJ2-1,TRBV11-3,CASSPRLGVGNEQFF
TRBJ1-1,TRBV20-1,CSAKTGTGTPEAFF
TRBJ1-4,TRBV4-2,CASSQEGGQGGEKLFF
TRBJ2-1,TRBV9,CASSVSGGGPNEQFF
TRBJ1-5,TRBV27,CASSSTSGRPQHF
TRBJ2-1,TRBV5-5,CASSLAGTGSSYNEQFF